The 27 T cell receptor beta chains in this list originate from one sample, sequenced in a study of beta chain features in type 1 diabetes. Broader study findings: Among all four CD4+ subsets, Type 1 diabetes patients had TCRB CDR3s that were moderately but significantly shorter.

Expressed TCRB transcripts were sequenced because the entire RNA isolate underwent reverse transcription. Clones were read by immunoSEQ multiplex PCR, and TCRdb kept only the in-frame ones, dropping some. The sample lists about 150,000 clones, 10% to 15% seen once, with less than 1.5% in the top ten. Their specific antigens are unknown. Sequenced sample: central memory CD4+ T cells from blood. The receptors shown here come from a young man with type 1 diabetes.

V usage is TRBV29-1 and J usage is TRBJ2-5; 13 positions match TRBD2. CDR3 length equals 16 residues. Unmatched junction bases numbered 9, after V lost 7 bases and J lost 1 base. Germline CDR1 is SQVTM and CDR2 is ANQGSEA. CDR3 amino acids: CSAKGLAGTSQETQYF. CDR3 DNA sequence: TGCAGCGCTAAGGGACTAGCGGGGACTTCCCAAGAGACCCAGTACTTC.

The rearrangement uses TRBV27 and TRBJ2-7; D is unclear. The CDR3 totals 14 residues. Germline V gene sequence: CDR1 MNHEY, CDR2 SMNVEV (reference sequence). Between the trimmed V and J ends, which lost 5 bases and 3 bases, there was a span of 14 bases. CDR3 residues: CASSNRVSVYEQYF. CDR3 coding DNA: TGTGCCAGCAGTAACCGAGTAAGTGTCTACGAGCAGTACTTC.

The chain couples TRBV4-2 to TRBJ2-2; tentatively, D is TRBD2 (6 bases). Germline V CDR1 and CDR2: LGHNA, YNFKEQ. V was pared by 3 bases and J by 5 bases, with 13 bases between. This CDR3 is built from 15 residues. CDR3 bases: TGTGCCAGCAGCCAGGGGGGAAGTGGAACCGGGGAGCTGTTTTTT. Protein sequence: CASSQGGSGTGELFF.

The J gene is TRBJ2-7, the V gene TRBV7-9; D is unclear. The CDR3 sequence is 14 residues long. CDR1 and CDR2 from the germline V gene are SEHNR and FQNEAQ (reference sequence). Trimming left V 1 base short and J 1 base short, with 8 bases between. CDR3 coding DNA: TGTGCCAGCAGCTTAGGATTCAGGTCCTACGAGCAGTACTTC. This sequence encodes CASSLGFRSYEQYF.

This chain links TRBV18 with TRBJ2-7; 8 bases fit TRBD1. Germline V gene lookup returns CDR1 KGHSH and CDR2 LQKENI. This CDR3 is 17 amino acids long. V shed 3 bases, J shed 0 bases, and the junction held 10 bases outside the gene matches. The CDR3 loop reads CASSPRDRSIASYEQYF. For the CDR3, the DNA is TGTGCCAGCTCACCTCGGGACAGGTCCATCGCCTCCTACGAGCAGTACTTC.

The chain carries TRBV29-1 and TRBJ1-1; 7 nucleotides align to TRBD1. The length of the CDR3 is 13 residues. Trimming at V came to 7 bases and at J to 7 bases, leaving 12 bases not matched to a gene. The germline gives CDR1 SQVTM, CDR2 ANQGSEA. CDR3 loop: CSGTGLRGGEAFF. CDR3 nucleotides: TGCAGCGGGACAGGACTCAGGGGGGGTGAAGCTTTCTTT.

V and J are TRBV6-1 and TRBJ2-7, with 7 bases fitting TRBD1. V lost 8 bases and J lost 0; bases outside the gene matches: 7. Per germline, CDR1 MNHNS and CDR2 SASEGT. The CDR3 length is 14 residues. CDR3 bases: TGTGCCAGCGGGGGACAGTCTTACTCCTACGAGCAGTACTTC. Its protein product is CASGGQSYSYEQYF.

This clone was observed a few times. This chain connects TRBV14 to TRBJ1-1; D remains unclear. The CDR3 totals 11 residues. V was pared by 4 bases and J by 10 bases, with 10 bases between. Germline-derived CDR1 and CDR2 are SGHDN and FVKESK. CDR3 bases: TGTGCCAGCAGCCGTCAAGGGCCAGCTTTCTTT. Its protein product is CASSRQGPAFF.

In its sample, this clone was seen many times. The V call is TRBV7-8, the J call TRBJ2-7, with D possibly matching TRBD2 (6 bases). Germline V gene lookup returns CDR1 SGHVS and CDR2 FQNEAQ. This CDR3 has 13 residues. V lost 3 bases and J lost 6, with 12 bases in between. CDR3 coding DNA: TGTGCCAGCAGCTTGGGGACTTCGATCGAGCAGTACTTC. It yields the protein CASSLGTSIEQYF.

This clone was seen only a few times. The chain uses TRBV14 and TRBJ1-2; the D is unclear. Trimming left V 3 bases short and J 4 bases short, with 6 bases between. This CDR3 spans 12 amino acids. Germline assignment: CDR1 SGHDN and CDR2 FVKESK. CDR3 sequence: CASSQSTYGYTF. The CDR3 coding sequence is TGTGCCAGCAGCCAGTCCACCTATGGCTACACCTTC.

The CDR3 DNA is TGTGCCAGCAGTAACGGTGGTCGGGTAACAGATACGCAGTATTTT. Its translation is CASSNGGRVTDTQYF. The chain recombines TRBV28 with TRBJ2-3; D uncertain. Germline values: CDR1 MDHEN, CDR2 SYDVKM. The length of the CDR3 is 15 residues. Between the trimmed V and J ends, which lost 5 bases and 3 bases, there was a span of 15 bases.

This clone was counted many times. The rearrangement links TRBV2 to TRBJ2-6; D is unresolved. The V gene's germline CDR1 is SNHLY and CDR2 FYNNEI. Trimming took off 7 bases at V and 1 base at J, with 5 bases between the two ends. The CDR3 is made up of 13 amino acids. Here the CDR3 DNA reads TGTGCCAGCACTACGTCTGGGGCCAACGTCCTGACTTTC. Its translation is CASTTSGANVLTF.

In this sample, this clone turned up a few times. The V call is TRBV9, the J call TRBJ2-1, with 11 nucleotides matching TRBD1. The CDR3 consists of 14 residues. In germline, CDR1 is SGDLS, CDR2 YYNGEE. J lost 8 bases, V lost 4 bases, and 5 bases had no gene match. DNA of the CDR3: TGTGCCAGCAGCTCAGGACAGGGGGCCTATGAGCAGTTCTTC. This gives the protein CASSSGQGAYEQFF.

The V call is TRBV10-3, the J call TRBJ2-7; 11 bases line up with TRBD2. CDR3 size: 17 residues. Germline lookup yields CDR1 ENHRY and CDR2 SYGVKD. V shed 4 bases and J 1 base; nucleotides not matched to a gene: 9. CDR3 protein: CAISGLAGGTGSYEQYF. The CDR3 region has the DNA TGTGCCATCAGTGGCCTAGCGGGGGGCACCGGTTCCTACGAGCAGTACTTC.

This clone was seen ten or more times. This rearrangement joins TRBV18 to TRBJ2-6; possibly TRBD1 for D (5 bases). Germline assignment: CDR1 KGHSH and CDR2 LQKENI. V lost 6 bases and J lost 2, with 8 bases in between. The CDR3 is 14 residues long. CDR3 sequence reads: CASSPGTGANVLTF. The CDR3 DNA sequence: TGTGCCAGCTCTCCAGGGACTGGGGCCAACGTCCTGACTTTC.

The V and J genes are TRBV5-4 and TRBJ2-5, with a possible D match to TRBD1 (5 bases). CDR1 and CDR2 from the germline V gene are SGHNT and YYREEE (reference sequence). CDR3 length: 14 residues. V was clipped by 1 base and J by 4 bases, with 11 bases between them. CDR3 nucleotide sequence: TGTGCCAGCAGCTTGAAGGCAGGGCCAGAGACCCAGTACTTC. It translates to CASSLKAGPETQYF.

This clone was seen more than once but under ten times. One base separates it from a far larger clone, so it is likely a read error. The genes are TRBV4-1 and TRBJ2-3; 8 bases are shared with TRBD2. The CDR3 totals 15 residues. The V segment lost 5 bases and the J segment 8 bases; nucleotides outside the gene matches: 12. Per germline, CDR1 MGHRA and CDR2 YSYEKL. The CDR3 DNA is TGCGCCAGCAGCTGGGCCCGGAGGGCGGGAGGTACGCAGTATTTT. This encodes CASSWARRAGGTQYF.

This clone was observed a handful of times. The chain joins TRBV6-6 to TRBJ2-4, with D maybe TRBD2 (6 bases). V was cut by 7 bases and J by 1 base, with 11 bases left in between. The germline CDR1 and CDR2 sequences are MNHNY and SVGAGI (reference sequence). This CDR3 contains 14 residues. The CDR3 sequence is CASTPGGAKNIQYF. As DNA, the CDR3 is TGTGCCAGCACCCCCGGAGGGGCCAAAAACATTCAGTACTTC.

This clone was recorded a few times. The chain is built from TRBV6-5 and TRBJ2-2; D gene ambiguous. Germline V CDR1 and CDR2: MNHEY, SVGAGI. Trimming stripped 5 bases from V and 6 bases from J, with 13 bases between. The CDR3 spans 14 residues. The CDR3 DNA reads TGTGCCAGCAGTCCGCTCAGGTTCTCCGGGGAGCTGTTTTTT. Amino acids: CASSPLRFSGELFF.

The J gene is TRBJ2-3, the V gene TRBV19; 7 bases line up with TRBD2. CDR1 LNHDA and CDR2 SQIVND come from the germline V gene (reference sequence). V gave up 2 bases and J gave up 0 bases; unmatched junction bases: 2. The CDR3 loop spans 15 amino acids. CDR3 region: CASSIQGLSTDTQYF. DNA for the CDR3: TGTGCCAGTAGTATACAGGGACTAAGCACAGATACGCAGTATTTT.

The chain has TRBV9 and TRBJ1-5, with TRBD1 matching 7 bases. Germline trimming cut 4 bases from V and 6 bases from J; bases unmatched to any gene: 10. Germline values: CDR1 SGDLS, CDR2 YYNGEE. The CDR3 has 15 amino acids. The CDR3 nucleotides are TGTGCCAGCAGCCCAAACTCAGGGGGAACTCAGCCCCAGCATTTT. This gives the protein CASSPNSGGTQPQHF.

The sample holds a few counts of this clone. The rearrangement uses TRBV19 and TRBJ2-1; D unresolved. This CDR3 is built from 16 residues. V was clipped by 3 bases and J by 0 bases, with 12 bases between them. Germline CDR1 reads LNHDA; CDR2 reads SQIVND (reference sequence). CDR3 DNA: TGTGCCAGTAGTATGGCACTATTAACCTCCTACAATGAGCAGTTCTTC. The encoded protein is CASSMALLTSYNEQFF.

The rearrangement joins TRBV7-8 to TRBJ1-1; 9 bases align to TRBD1. Trimming took 1 base from V and 4 from J; bases not matched to a gene: 13. Germline values: CDR1 SGHVS, CDR2 FQNEAQ. The CDR3 runs 18 residues. As DNA, the CDR3 is TGTGCCAGCAGCTTAGAGTATCTGGGGACAGGGTCGGTCACTGAAGCTTTCTTT. It encodes CASSLEYLGTGSVTEAFF.

This clone was seen a few times. The rearrangement joins TRBV15 to TRBJ2-1, with D possibly TRBD1 on 6 matching bases. The CDR3 length is 18 residues. The germline V gene has CDR1 LNHNV and CDR2 YYDKDF (reference sequence). V gave up 0 bases and J gave up 6 bases, with 21 bases separating them. CDR3 residues: CATSRDAVLGAVSNEQFF. The CDR3, as DNA: TGTGCCACCAGCAGAGACGCCGTCTTGGGGGCCGTTTCCAATGAGCAGTTCTTC. Filled out from reference TRBV15 and TRBJ2-1, the complete variable domain reads DAMVIQNPRYQVTQFGKPVTLSCSQTLNHNVMYWYQQKSSQAPKLLFHYYDKDFNNEADTPDNFQSRRPNTSFCFLDIRSPGLGDTAMYLCATSRDAVLGAVSNEQFFGPGTRLTVL.

This clone was counted between two and nine times. CDR3 nucleotides: TGTGCCAGCAGTGACCCACCCAGGGGACCCTACAATGAGCAGTTCTTC. Protein sequence: CASSDPPRGPYNEQFF. V and J are TRBV25-1 and TRBJ2-1, with D possibly being TRBD1 (6 bases). The CDR3 has 16 amino acids. Trimming took 3 bases from V and 2 from J, leaving 14 bases between them. Germline CDR1 MGHDK, CDR2 SYGVNS.

This clone was picked up many times. The V call is TRBV5-1, the J call TRBJ2-3; TRBD2 agrees at 8 bases. CDR3 size: 14 residues. Trimming removed 3 bases from V and 3 bases from J; junction bases left unmatched: 3. Germline V gene data show CDR1 as SGHRS and CDR2 as YFSETQ. The CDR3 DNA reads as TGCGCCAGCAGCTCCCCTAGCGGGACAGATACGCAGTATTTT. This translates into CASSSPSGTDTQYF.

This clone was picked up a small number of times. The CDR3 DNA follows: TGCGCCAGCAGCCCCGGGGAGGACACTAGCACAGATACGCAGTATTTT. Encoded protein: CASSPGEDTSTDTQYF. The V gene is TRBV5-1, the J gene TRBJ2-3; maybe TRBD2 (6 bases). Germline CDR1 is SGHRS and CDR2 is YFSETQ. Trimming removed 4 bases at V and 0 bases at J, with 15 bases between. The CDR3 runs to 16 residues.